These 16 T cell receptor beta chains originate from one sample sequenced in a study of T cells in tumors after PD-1 blockade. Libraries were prepared by immunoSEQ multiplex PCR; TCRdb keeps only in-frame clonotypes and omits some of them. This sample has about 25,000 clones, with roughly 80% found just once. The sequencing used PBMCs, collected after anti-PD-1 treatment. These receptors were collected from a human donor with basal cell carcinoma.

This clone has more than one count but fewer than ten. V is TRBV20-1 and J is TRBJ2-7, with no clear D. This CDR3 has 11 residues. CDR1 is DFQATT and CDR2 is SNEGSKA in the germline V gene (reference sequence). The V end lost 6 bases, the J end lost 6 bases, and 12 bases lay between the germline ends. CDR3 region: CSARSFSEQYF. The CDR3 DNA reads as TGCAGTGCACGGTCCTTTTCCGAGCAGTACTTC.

This clone occurred once. DNA of the CDR3: TGTGCCAGCAGCAAATGGGGGGGCGGCTACACCTTC. As protein: CASSKWGGGYTF. The rearrangement uses TRBV21-1 and TRBJ1-2. TRBV21-1 is designated a pseudogene. The CDR3 totals 12 residues.

The genes are TRBV29-1 and TRBJ1-2; D not resolved. CDR1 is SQVTM and CDR2 is ANQGSEA in the germline V gene. CDR3 length: 11 residues. Trimming left V 2 bases short and J 2 bases short, with 3 bases between. The CDR3 sequence is CSVESNYGYTF. CDR3 bases: TGCAGCGTTGAATCCAACTATGGCTACACCTTC.

The CDR3 reads CASSEESGNTEAFF. DNA of the CDR3: TGCGCCAGCAGTGAGGAGTCTGGGAACACTGAAGCTTTCTTT. The rearrangement joins TRBV10-1 to TRBJ1-1; D remains unclear. This CDR3 has 14 amino acids. Germline V gives CDR1 WNHNN, CDR2 SYGVQD (reference sequence). Trimming took 2 bases from V and 1 from J, leaving 8 bases between them.

This clone was observed once. This chain connects TRBV24-1 to TRBJ2-5, with TRBD2 identical over 14 bases. Germline CDR1 KGHDR, CDR2 SFDVKD. CDR3 size: 20 residues. Trimming cost V 1 base and J 1 base; bases outside gene matches: 10. CDR3: CATSDFSTSGGAVRQETQYF. CDR3 nucleotide sequence: TGTGCCACCAGTGATTTCTCGACTAGCGGGGGGGCAGTGCGCCAAGAGACCCAGTACTTC.

The chain has TRBV7-9 and TRBJ1-2; weak D call: TRBD1 (6 bases). CDR3 size: 14 residues. Germline values: CDR1 SEHNR, CDR2 FQNEAQ (reference sequence). V lost 1 base and J lost 6, with 12 bases in between. The CDR3 coding sequence is TGTGCCAGCAGCTTAGTAGGGGGGAGAGATGGCTACACCTTC. Translating it yields CASSLVGGRDGYTF.

The V call is TRBV5-1, the J call TRBJ2-5; D may be TRBD2 (5 bases). Trimming took 0 bases from V and 2 from J, leaving 11 bases between them. CDR3 length equals 15 residues. The germline CDR1 and CDR2 sequences are SGHRS and YFSETQ. The CDR3 is CASSLGPRVQETQYF. The CDR3 region has the DNA TGCGCCAGCAGCTTGGGTCCGCGGGTACAAGAGACCCAGTACTTC.

The V gene is TRBV6-1, the J gene TRBJ2-7; TRBD1 agrees at 9 bases. The CDR3 is 15 amino acids. Per germline, CDR1 MNHNS and CDR2 SASEGT. J lost 5 bases, V lost 3 bases, and 8 bases had no gene match. In nucleotides, the CDR3 is TGTGCCAGCAGTGACCGGTCGGACAGGGGCGACGAGCAGTACTTC. Translating gives CASSDRSDRGDEQYF.

V and J are TRBV21-1 and TRBJ1-1. TRBV21-1 is a recognized pseudogene. There are 14 residues in the CDR3. CDR3 protein: CASSKKEWRAEAFF. Written as DNA, the CDR3 is TGTGCCAGCAGCAAAAAAGAGTGGAGGGCTGAAGCTTTCTTT.

V is TRBV6-5 and J is TRBJ2-5, with no clear D. The CDR3 has 11 amino acids. With 6 bases removed from V and 4 bases from J, the gap between germline ends came to 6 bases. Germline V gene sequence: CDR1 MNHEY, CDR2 SVGAGI. The CDR3 DNA reads as TGTGCCAGCAGATTCCTAGAGACCCAGTACTTC. Amino acids: CASRFLETQYF.

The rearrangement joins TRBV7-8 to TRBJ2-3; the D is unclear. CDR1 is SGHVS, CDR2 FQNEAQ, per germline. There are 14 residues in the CDR3. The germline V and J ends were trimmed by 5 bases and 2 bases, with 11 bases remaining between them. The CDR3 DNA reads TGTGCCAGCAGCGACCCAAAGGTCACAGATACGCAGTATTTT. Protein: CASSDPKVTDTQYF.

Only a few counts were recorded for this clone. The rearrangement joins TRBV6-4 to TRBJ2-7; maybe TRBD2 (7 bases). Trimming pared 5 bases from V and 2 bases from J, leaving 16 bases between. Germline CDR1 MRHNA, CDR2 SNTAGT. CDR3 size: 15 residues. CDR3 sequence (DNA): TGTGCCAGCAGTCGCGAGGGGGGGCATCCCTACGAGCAGTACTTC. This codes for CASSREGGHPYEQYF.

This chain uses TRBV9 with TRBJ1-3, with D unresolved. Germline CDR1 SGDLS, CDR2 YYNGEE. V lost 4 bases to trimming and J lost 4 bases, with 12 bases between them. The CDR3 runs 14 residues. CDR3 amino acids: CASSPLGAGNTIYF. DNA of the CDR3: TGTGCCAGCAGCCCTCTTGGCGCAGGAAACACCATATATTTT.

The chain couples TRBV5-1 to TRBJ2-2; 10 bases match TRBD1. Looked up from germline, CDR1 is SGHRS and CDR2 is YFSETQ. This CDR3 has 17 residues. V gave up 6 bases and J gave up 3 bases; unmatched junction bases: 11. In nucleotides, the CDR3 is TGCGCCAGCACCCTCCTATCGGGACAGGGGCACACCGGGGAGCTGTTTTTT. It encodes CASTLLSGQGHTGELFF.

The chain joins TRBV7-6 to TRBJ1-3; D is undetermined. V was clipped by 3 bases and J by 0 bases, with 12 bases between them. Germline loops: CDR1 SGHVS, CDR2 FNYEAQ. The CDR3 extends over 16 amino acids. This CDR3 reads CASSFDRVPSGNTIYF. Here the CDR3 DNA reads TGTGCCAGCAGCTTCGATCGGGTCCCCTCTGGAAACACCATATATTTT.

The chain employs TRBV5-6 and TRBJ2-3, with 8 bases that match TRBD2. With 0 bases clipped from V and 2 bases from J, the junction kept 5 bases outside the gene matches. This CDR3 comprises 16 residues. Germline V gene sequence: CDR1 SGHDT, CDR2 YYEEEE. CDR3 sequence reads: CASSLAAGGNTDTQYF. CDR3 DNA: TGTGCCAGCAGCTTGGCGGCGGGGGGCAACACAGATACGCAGTATTTT.